The 24 T cell receptor beta chains given below trace back to one sample, sequenced in a study of blood T cell repertoires in COVID-19. Only in-frame clones appear in the TCRdb table, and some are missing; sequencing was by immunoSEQ multiplex PCR. The sample carries 240,000 or so clones, roughly 80% recorded once. Source material: peripheral blood. Source of these receptors: a woman younger than 35 with acute or convalescent COVID-19.

Here the CDR3 reads CASSQGLAGTDTQYF. The CDR3, as DNA: TGTGCCAGCAGCCAAGGACTAGCGGGCACAGATACGCAGTATTTT. The chain employs TRBV3-1 (or the pseudogene TRBV3-2) and TRBJ2-3, with 9 bases that match TRBD2. Germline CDR1 reads LGHDT; CDR2 reads YNNKEL (reference sequence). Trimming took 1 base from V and 1 from J; bases not matched to a gene: 0. The CDR3 is 15 amino acids.

The chain is built from TRBV2 and TRBJ2-6; D call uncertain. The CDR3 is made up of 17 amino acids. Germline CDR1 and CDR2: SNHLY and FYNNEI. Trimming stripped 7 bases from V and 4 bases from J, with 20 bases between. CDR3 protein: CASTPYKNQLGANVLTF. In DNA form, the CDR3 reads TGTGCCAGCACTCCTTATAAAAATCAACTGGGGGCCAACGTCCTGACTTTC.

The V gene is TRBV13, the J gene TRBJ2-7; 8 bases map to TRBD2. CDR1 and CDR2 (germline): PRHDT, FYEKMQ (reference sequence). The CDR3 is 15 residues long. With V trimmed by 0 bases and J by 5 bases, 6 bases remained unmatched. The CDR3: CASSLGGTRRNEQYF. The CDR3 DNA is TGTGCCAGCAGCTTAGGCGGGACTAGAAGGAACGAGCAGTACTTC.

This chain connects TRBV2 to TRBJ2-4, with D possibly matching TRBD2 (5 bases). This CDR3 has 15 residues. Germline V gene sequence: CDR1 SNHLY, CDR2 FYNNEI. V was cut by 5 bases and J by 0 bases, with 11 bases left in between. The CDR3 protein is CASSSSELAKNIQYF. DNA of the CDR3: TGTGCCAGCAGTAGTAGCGAATTAGCCAAAAACATTCAGTACTTC.

This clone has just one count. The V and J genes are TRBV5-1 and TRBJ2-1, with 7 bases identical to TRBD2. The CDR3 totals 14 residues. Trimming cost V 7 bases and J 0 bases; bases outside gene matches: 4. Germline V CDR1 and CDR2: SGHRS, YFSETQ. The CDR3 nucleotides read TGCGCCAGCGGGGAGGGGAGCTCCTACAATGAGCAGTTCTTC. It translates to CASGEGSSYNEQFF.

This clone turned up a few times. The chain is built from TRBV5-1 and TRBJ1-3, with 8 bases identical to TRBD1. V gave up 0 bases and J gave up 13 bases; unmatched junction bases: 12. The CDR3 spans 15 residues. Germline V CDR1 and CDR2: SGHRS, YFSETQ. CDR3 in DNA: TGCGCCAGCAGCTTGGATTATCTCAGGACAGGGAGAATATATTTT. Translated, it gives CASSLDYLRTGRIYF.

The V call is TRBV29-1, the J call TRBJ2-2, with 14 bases matching TRBD2. This CDR3 is built from 18 residues. Germline V gives CDR1 SQVTM, CDR2 ANQGSEA. V was pared by 6 bases and J by 6 bases, with 15 bases of the junction left unmatched. The CDR3 loop is CSVGGSGTSGSGSGELFF. The CDR3 nucleotides read TGCAGCGTGGGGGGATCCGGGACTAGCGGGAGTGGGTCCGGGGAGCTGTTTTTT.

This chain links TRBV2 with TRBJ1-5, with 7 positions matching TRBD1. The length of the CDR3 is 14 residues. Looked up from germline, CDR1 is SNHLY and CDR2 is FYNNEI. Losses at the gene ends were 6 bases for V and 6 bases for J; bases not matched to a gene: 8. CDR3 loop: CASSPTGLGQPQHF. The CDR3 DNA is TGTGCCAGCAGCCCGACAGGGTTGGGTCAGCCCCAGCATTTT.

This clone was counted a few times. A read error may produce the germline difference seen at one junction end. The V call is TRBV4-1, the J call TRBJ1-5, with D possibly TRBD1 on 5 matching bases. This CDR3 has 14 residues. Germline V lookup: CDR1 MGHRA, CDR2 YSYEKL. The CDR3 DNA sequence: TGCGCCAGCAGCGAAGAAGGGGCTTTGAGGCCCCAGCATTTT. Its translation: CASSEEGALRPQHF.

For the CDR3, the DNA is TGTGCCAGCAGGAAACAGGGATCGGGCAATCAGCCCCAGCATTTT. It is translated as CASRKQGSGNQPQHF. The V gene is TRBV6-5, the J gene TRBJ1-5, with D possibly matching TRBD1 (6 bases). Germline values: CDR1 MNHEY, CDR2 SVGAGI. V lost 6 bases and J 2 bases, leaving 14 bases between the germline ends. This CDR3 is built from 15 residues.

The chain has TRBV20-1 and TRBJ1-5, with TRBD1 identical over 7 bases. CDR1 is DFQATT, CDR2 SNEGSKA, per germline (reference sequence). The junction had 3 bases not matched to a gene; V was cut back by 3 bases and J by 4 bases. The CDR3 consists of 13 residues. The CDR3 nucleotides read TGCAGTGCTAGTAGGACAGGTAATCAGCCCCAGCATTTT. This gives the protein CSASRTGNQPQHF.

The rearrangement joins TRBV24-1 to TRBJ2-7; TRBD1 matches at 8 bases. Germline values: CDR1 KGHDR, CDR2 SFDVKD. With 4 bases clipped from V and 5 bases from J, the junction kept 12 bases outside the gene matches. CDR3 length: 16 amino acids. The CDR3 DNA sequence: TGTGCCACCAGTGACGCTGGCAGGGGGCTTTCCCACGAGCAGTACTTC. Its translation is CATSDAGRGLSHEQYF.

V gene TRBV6-4 combines with J gene TRBJ2-7; 9 bases are shared with TRBD2. Germline CDR1 is MRHNA and CDR2 is SNTAGT. V lost 10 bases, J lost 3 bases, and 7 bases stayed unmatched. This CDR3 region has 13 residues. The CDR3 DNA reads TGTGCCATTGCGTCTAGCGGGGACTACGAGCAGTACTTC. Protein: CAIASSGDYEQYF.

This clone has a single count. This chain joins TRBV27 and TRBJ2-1; tentative D call: TRBD2 (5 bases). V lost 2 bases and J lost 2, with 13 bases in between. Germline V gene sequence: CDR1 MNHEY, CDR2 SMNVEV (reference sequence). This CDR3 has 16 amino acids. The CDR3 is CASSLLVGVAYNEQFF. The CDR3 DNA sequence: TGTGCCAGCAGTTTACTCGTGGGAGTGGCCTACAATGAGCAGTTCTTC.

This clone has just one count. The rearrangement joins TRBV4-2 to TRBJ1-6, with 11 nucleotides matching TRBD1. CDR3 length: 17 amino acids. V lost 1 base to trimming and J lost 4 bases; unmatched junction nucleotides: 3. Germline CDR1 is LGHNA and CDR2 is YNFKEQ. The CDR3 nucleotides read TGTGCCAGCAGCCAAGGGACAGGGGGCGCTTATAATTCACCCCTCCACTTT. It encodes CASSQGTGGAYNSPLHF.

This chain joins TRBV7-2 and TRBJ2-3, with 9 bases matching TRBD2. The length of the CDR3 is 15 residues. The germline gives CDR1 SGHTA, CDR2 FQGNSA. V dropped 5 bases and J dropped 5; count of bases not matched to a gene: 8. CDR3 DNA: TGTGCCAGCAGCGAGACTAGCGGAGGGGAAGATACGCAGTATTTT. Residues: CASSETSGGEDTQYF.

This chain connects TRBV6-4 to TRBJ2-1; 9 bases map to TRBD2. Germline assignment: CDR1 MRHNA and CDR2 SNTAGT. The CDR3 is made up of 15 amino acids. The trim removed 5 bases at V and 2 bases at J, leaving 4 bases unmatched. The CDR3 DNA is TGTGCCAGCAGTTTAGCGGGAGCCACCTACAATGAGCAGTTCTTC. Its protein is CASSLAGATYNEQFF.

The CDR3 sequence is CASSLGVRAKGDEKLFF. DNA of the CDR3: TGCGCCAGCAGCTTGGGTGTTAGGGCGAAGGGGGATGAAAAACTGTTTTTT. This chain links TRBV5-1 with TRBJ1-4; weak D call: TRBD1 (6 bases). CDR1 is SGHRS, CDR2 YFSETQ, per germline. The V gene lost 0 bases and the J gene lost 6 bases, with 18 bases spanning the gap. The CDR3 has 17 amino acids.

Concerning this clone itself: One end of the junction fails to match germline, which may point to a read error. The rearrangement uses TRBV4-1 and TRBJ2-1, with no clear D. This CDR3 comprises 13 residues. Germline V lookup: CDR1 MGHRA, CDR2 YSYEKL. CDR3 residues: CASSQERDNEQFF. CDR3 bases: TGCGCCAGCAGCCAAGAAAGAGACAACGAGCAGTTCTTC.

The CDR3 protein is CASSYGHSTYEQYF. The CDR3 coding sequence is TGTGCCAGCAGTTACGGCCACAGTACCTACGAGCAGTACTTC. The chain is built from TRBV6-5 and TRBJ2-7; D uncertain. Germline CDR1 reads MNHEY; CDR2 reads SVGAGI. Trimming left V 2 bases short and J 2 bases short, with 10 bases between. This CDR3 comprises 14 residues.

J is TRBJ2-5 and V is TRBV5-1, with 12 nucleotides matching TRBD2. CDR3 length: 17 residues. Germline V gene sequence: CDR1 SGHRS, CDR2 YFSETQ. V lost 6 bases, J lost 4 bases, and 13 bases stayed unmatched. CDR3: CASTVGLAGRELETQYF. CDR3 DNA sequence: TGCGCCAGCACGGTCGGACTAGCGGGGAGGGAGTTAGAGACCCAGTACTTC.

The V and J genes are TRBV28 and TRBJ1-4; 9 bases fit TRBD1. The CDR3 totals 16 residues. CDR1 MDHEN and CDR2 SYDVKM come from the germline V gene. Losses at the gene ends were 7 bases for V and 4 bases for J; bases not matched to a gene: 10. CDR3 sequence reads: CASNLDRGSVNEKLFF. The DNA for the CDR3 is TGTGCCAGCAACCTGGACAGGGGTTCAGTTAATGAAAAACTGTTTTTT.

This rearrangement joins TRBV3-1 (or the pseudogene TRBV3-2) to TRBJ2-5; 8 bases align to TRBD2. V lost 0 bases to trimming and J lost 2 bases; unmatched junction nucleotides: 11. The CDR3 length is 18 residues. Looked up from germline, CDR1 is LGHDT and CDR2 is YNNKEL (reference sequence). CDR3 protein: CASSQDSRASGRQETQYF. The CDR3 DNA sequence: TGTGCCAGCAGCCAAGATTCTAGGGCTAGCGGGCGACAAGAGACCCAGTACTTC.

V and J are TRBV15 and TRBJ1-5; no clear D. CDR1 and CDR2 (germline): LNHNV, YYDKDF (reference sequence). The CDR3 contains 13 residues. The V end lost 0 bases, the J end lost 11 bases, and 11 bases lay between the germline ends. The CDR3 bases are TGTGCCACCAGCAGAGATCTCCCCCCAGCCCAGCATTTT. Protein sequence: CATSRDLPPAQHF.